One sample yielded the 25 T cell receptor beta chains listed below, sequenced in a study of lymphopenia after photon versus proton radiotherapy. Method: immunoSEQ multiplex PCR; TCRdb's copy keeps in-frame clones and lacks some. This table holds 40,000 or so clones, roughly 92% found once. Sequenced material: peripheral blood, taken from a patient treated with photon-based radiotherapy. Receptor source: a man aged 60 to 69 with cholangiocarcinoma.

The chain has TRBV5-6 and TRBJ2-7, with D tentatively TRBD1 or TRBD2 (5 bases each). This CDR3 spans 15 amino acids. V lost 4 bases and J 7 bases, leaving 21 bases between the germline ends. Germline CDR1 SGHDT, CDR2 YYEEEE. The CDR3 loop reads CASSDLRDQSWEQYF. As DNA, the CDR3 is TGTGCCAGCAGCGATCTTCGGGACCAGAGTTGGGAGCAGTACTTC.

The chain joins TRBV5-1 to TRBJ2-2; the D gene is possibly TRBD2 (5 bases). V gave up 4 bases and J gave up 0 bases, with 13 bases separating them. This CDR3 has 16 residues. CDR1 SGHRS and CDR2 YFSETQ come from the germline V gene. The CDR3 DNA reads TGCGCCAGCAGCAGATCGGGGTTACCGAACACCGGGGAGCTGTTTTTT. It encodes CASSRSGLPNTGELFF.

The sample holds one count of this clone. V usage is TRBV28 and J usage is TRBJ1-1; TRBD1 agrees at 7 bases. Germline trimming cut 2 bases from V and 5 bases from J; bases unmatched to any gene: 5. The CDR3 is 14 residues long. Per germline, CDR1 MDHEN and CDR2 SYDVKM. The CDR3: CASSLDRELTEAFF. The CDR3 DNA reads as TGTGCCAGCAGTTTAGACAGGGAATTGACTGAAGCTTTCTTT.

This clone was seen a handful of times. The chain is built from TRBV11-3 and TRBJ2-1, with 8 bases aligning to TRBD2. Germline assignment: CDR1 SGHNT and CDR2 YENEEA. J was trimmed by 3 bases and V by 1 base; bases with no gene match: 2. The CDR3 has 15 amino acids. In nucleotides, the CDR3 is TGTGCCAGCAGCTTAGTTGCGGGGGGCTACAATGAGCAGTTCTTC. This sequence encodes CASSLVAGGYNEQFF.

For the CDR3, the DNA is TGCGCCAGCAGCCAAGTTCAGCGGCAAGAGACCCAGTACTTC. Translating it yields CASSQVQRQETQYF. V is TRBV4-1 and J is TRBJ2-5; possibly TRBD2 for D (5 bases). V gave up 1 base and J gave up 2 bases, with 8 bases separating them. The CDR3 consists of 14 residues. Germline V CDR1 and CDR2: MGHRA, YSYEKL.

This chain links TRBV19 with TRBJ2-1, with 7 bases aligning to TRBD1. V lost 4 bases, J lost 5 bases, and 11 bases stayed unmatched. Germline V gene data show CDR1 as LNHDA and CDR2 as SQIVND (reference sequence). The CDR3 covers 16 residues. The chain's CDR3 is CASSTRRGQVHNEQFF. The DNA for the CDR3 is TGTGCCAGTAGTACCCGGAGAGGACAGGTTCACAATGAGCAGTTCTTC.

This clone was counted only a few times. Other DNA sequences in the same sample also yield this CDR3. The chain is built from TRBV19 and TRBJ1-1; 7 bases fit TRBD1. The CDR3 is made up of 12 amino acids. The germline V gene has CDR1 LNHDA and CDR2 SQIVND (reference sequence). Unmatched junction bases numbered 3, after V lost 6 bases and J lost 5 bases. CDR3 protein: CASREQGTEAFF. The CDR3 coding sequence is TGTGCCAGTAGAGAACAGGGGACTGAAGCTTTCTTT.

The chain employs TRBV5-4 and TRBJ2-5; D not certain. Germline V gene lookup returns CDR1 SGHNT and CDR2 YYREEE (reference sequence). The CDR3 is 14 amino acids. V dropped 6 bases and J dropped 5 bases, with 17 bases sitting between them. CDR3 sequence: CASTQPGVVETQYF. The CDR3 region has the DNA TGTGCCAGCACCCAGCCTGGAGTGGTTGAGACCCAGTACTTC.

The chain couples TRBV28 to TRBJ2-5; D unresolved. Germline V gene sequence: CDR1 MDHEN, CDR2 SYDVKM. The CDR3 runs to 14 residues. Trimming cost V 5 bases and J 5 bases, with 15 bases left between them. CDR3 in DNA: TGTGCCAGCAGTAAAGCCCCTGGTATGGAGACCCAGTACTTC. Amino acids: CASSKAPGMETQYF.

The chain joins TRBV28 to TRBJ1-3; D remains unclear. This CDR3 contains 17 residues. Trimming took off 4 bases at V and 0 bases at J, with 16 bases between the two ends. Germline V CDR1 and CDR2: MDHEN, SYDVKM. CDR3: CASSSLSRSSSGNTIYF. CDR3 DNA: TGTGCCAGCAGTTCTCTATCCCGGTCCTCCTCTGGAAACACCATATATTTT.

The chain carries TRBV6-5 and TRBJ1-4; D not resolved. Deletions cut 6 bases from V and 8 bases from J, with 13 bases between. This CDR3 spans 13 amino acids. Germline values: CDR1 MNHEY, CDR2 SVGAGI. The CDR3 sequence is CASSSGQSEKLFF. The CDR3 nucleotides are TGTGCCAGCAGCTCGGGTCAGTCAGAAAAACTGTTTTTT.

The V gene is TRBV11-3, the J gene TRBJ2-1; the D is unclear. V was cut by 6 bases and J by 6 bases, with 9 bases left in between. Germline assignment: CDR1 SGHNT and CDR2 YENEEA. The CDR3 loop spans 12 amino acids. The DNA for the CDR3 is TGTGCCAGCAGTCAGGTGACCAATGAGCAGTTCTTC. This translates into CASSQVTNEQFF.

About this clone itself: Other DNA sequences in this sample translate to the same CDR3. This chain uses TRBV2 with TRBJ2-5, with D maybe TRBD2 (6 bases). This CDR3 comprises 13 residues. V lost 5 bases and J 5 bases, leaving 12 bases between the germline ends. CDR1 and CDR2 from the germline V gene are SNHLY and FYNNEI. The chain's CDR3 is CASSIPSEETQYF. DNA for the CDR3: TGTGCCAGCAGTATTCCTAGCGAGGAGACCCAGTACTTC.

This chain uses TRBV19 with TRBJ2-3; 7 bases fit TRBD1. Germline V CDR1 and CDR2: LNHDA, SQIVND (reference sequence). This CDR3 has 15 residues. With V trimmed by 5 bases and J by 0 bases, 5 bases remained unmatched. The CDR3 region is CASSPGTASTDTQYF. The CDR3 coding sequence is TGTGCCAGTAGTCCGGGGACAGCTAGCACAGATACGCAGTATTTT.

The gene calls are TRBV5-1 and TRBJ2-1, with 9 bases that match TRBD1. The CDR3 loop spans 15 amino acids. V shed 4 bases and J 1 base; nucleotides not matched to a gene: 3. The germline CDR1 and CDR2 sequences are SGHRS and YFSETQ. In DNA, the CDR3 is TGCGCCAGCAGCCTAGGACAGGGGTCCTACAATGAGCAGTTCTTC. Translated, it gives CASSLGQGSYNEQFF.

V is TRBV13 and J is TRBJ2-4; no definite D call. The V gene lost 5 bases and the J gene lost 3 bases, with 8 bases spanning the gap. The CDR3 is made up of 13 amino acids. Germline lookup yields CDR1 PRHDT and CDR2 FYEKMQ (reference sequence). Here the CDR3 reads CASSTTGKNIQYF. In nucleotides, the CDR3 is TGTGCCAGCAGCACGACCGGCAAAAACATTCAGTACTTC.

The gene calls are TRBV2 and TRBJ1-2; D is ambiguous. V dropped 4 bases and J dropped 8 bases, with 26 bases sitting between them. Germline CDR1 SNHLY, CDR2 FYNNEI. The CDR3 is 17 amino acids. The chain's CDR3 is CASSGPSNSVSYGGYTF. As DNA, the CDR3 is TGTGCCAGCAGTGGTCCAAGTAATTCAGTGTCCTATGGCGGCTACACCTTC.

The CDR3 region has the DNA TGTGCCAGCAGTGTAGGGAACCAGGGAAGCTACACCTTC. Translating gives CASSVGNQGSYTF. The J gene is TRBJ1-2, the V gene TRBV2; D is possibly TRBD1 (5 bases). The germline V and J ends were trimmed by 4 bases and 9 bases, with 15 bases remaining between them. The length of the CDR3 is 13 residues. CDR1 is SNHLY, CDR2 FYNNEI, per germline.

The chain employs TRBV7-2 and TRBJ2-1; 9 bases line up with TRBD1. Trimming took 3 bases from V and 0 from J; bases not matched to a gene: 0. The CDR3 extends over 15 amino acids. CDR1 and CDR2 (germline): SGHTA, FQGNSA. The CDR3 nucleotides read TGTGCCAGCAGCTTGGACAGGGGCTCCTACAATGAGCAGTTCTTC. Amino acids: CASSLDRGSYNEQFF.

CDR3 DNA: TGTGCCAGCAGCTTAACTCCAGGGCTGGCCGGGGAGCTGTTTTTT. As protein: CASSLTPGLAGELFF. The chain joins TRBV7-3 to TRBJ2-2, with D maybe TRBD1 (5 bases). Germline assignment: CDR1 SGHTA and CDR2 FQGTGA. The CDR3 loop spans 15 amino acids. Trimming stripped 0 bases from V and 6 bases from J, with 11 bases between.

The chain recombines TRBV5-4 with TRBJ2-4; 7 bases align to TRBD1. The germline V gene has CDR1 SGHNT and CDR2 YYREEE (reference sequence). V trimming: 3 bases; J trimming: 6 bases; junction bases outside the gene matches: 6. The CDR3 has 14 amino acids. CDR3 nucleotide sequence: TGTGCCAGCAGCTCCGGACAGGCCGTAAACATTCAGTACTTC. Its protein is CASSSGQAVNIQYF.

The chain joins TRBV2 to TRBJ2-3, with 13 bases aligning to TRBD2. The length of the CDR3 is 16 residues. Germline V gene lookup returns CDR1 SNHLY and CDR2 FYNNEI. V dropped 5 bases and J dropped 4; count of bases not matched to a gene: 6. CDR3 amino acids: CASSNGLAGAADTQYF. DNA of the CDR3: TGTGCCAGCAGTAACGGACTAGCGGGGGCGGCAGATACGCAGTATTTT.

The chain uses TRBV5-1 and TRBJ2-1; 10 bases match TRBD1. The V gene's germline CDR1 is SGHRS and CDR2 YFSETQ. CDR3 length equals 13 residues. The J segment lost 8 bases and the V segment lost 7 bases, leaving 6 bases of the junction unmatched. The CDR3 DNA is TGCGCCAGCCGGGACAGGGGTTCCGATGAGCAGTTCTTC. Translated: CASRDRGSDEQFF.

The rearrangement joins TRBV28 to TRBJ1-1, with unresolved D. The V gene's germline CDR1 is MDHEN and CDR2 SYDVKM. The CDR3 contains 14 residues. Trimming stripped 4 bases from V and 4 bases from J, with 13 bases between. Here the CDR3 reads CASSSLRDTTEAFF. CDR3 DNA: TGTGCCAGCAGTTCCTTACGGGATACCACTGAAGCTTTCTTT.

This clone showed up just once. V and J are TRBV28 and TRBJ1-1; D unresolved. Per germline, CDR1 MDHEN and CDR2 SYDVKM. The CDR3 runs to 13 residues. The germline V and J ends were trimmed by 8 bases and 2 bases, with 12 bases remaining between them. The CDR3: CASGGNVNTEAFF. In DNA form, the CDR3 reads TGTGCCAGCGGCGGGAACGTTAACACTGAAGCTTTCTTT.